A selection of T cell receptor beta chains follows, all from one sample in a study of T-cell memory formation after mild COVID-19. Via MiXCR, TCRdb re-called the 5' RACE reads, giving one row per CDR3 protein. The table shows hundreds of thousands of distinct CDR3 sequences, with about a fifth occurring only once. The sample taken for sequencing was PBMCs or a T cell subset sorted from them (not recorded which). These TCRs come from an adult woman who had mild COVID-19 (a few samples of this study predate the infection). Cell type and time point are not known. The CDR3 runs from the conserved cysteine through the conserved F or W. The D gene is left open where the match is weak. Clone sizes are given selectively: once, few, many, or a class where the clone is expanded.

j_call,d_call,clone_size,v_call,cdr3_nt,cdr3_aa
TRBJ2-1,-,few,TRBV7-9,TGTGCCAGCAGCTTAGGGGGACACGACTACAATGAGCAGTTCTTC,CASSLGGHDYNEQFF
TRBJ2-1,TRBD2,few,TRBV25-1,TGTGCCAGCACCGGGACTAGCGGGAGGGGTGGAAATGAGCAGTTCTTC,CASTGTSGRGGNEQFF
TRBJ2-7,-,-,TRBV5-6,TGTGCCAGCAGCTTGATGGATTTATACGAGCAGTACTTC,CASSLMDLYEQYF
TRBJ1-3,TRBD1,-,TRBV3-1,TGTGCCAGCAGCCTGACAGGGGGCGGTGGAAACACCATATATTTT,CASSLTGGGGNTIYF
TRBJ2-1,TRBD2,many,TRBV7-9,TGTGCCACCTCGACTAGCGGGGGGTCAGGCTCTTACAATGAGCAGTTCTTC,CATSTSGGSGSYNEQFF
TRBJ1-2,-,few,TRBV7-2,TGTGCCAGCACTGGACAGCACTATGGCTACACCTTC,CASTGQHYGYTF
TRBJ1-1,-,-,TRBV25-1,TGTGCCAGCAGTGACAGTTCTGGATGGAACACTGAAGCTTTCTTT,CASSDSSGWNTEAFF
TRBJ2-5,TRBD1,few,TRBV12-5,TGTGCTAGTGGTACCGGACAGGGCCGGGAGACCCAGTACTTC,CASGTGQGRETQYF
TRBJ2-4,TRBD1,few,TRBV7-9,TGTGCCAGCAGCCTAAGGGACAGAGCCAAAAACATTCAGTACTTC,CASSLRDRAKNIQYF
TRBJ2-7,-,many,TRBV20-1,TGCAGTGCCTCCCAGGGACTGGGGAGCTCCTACGAGCAGTACTTC,CSASQGLGSSYEQYF
TRBJ2-1,TRBD1,-,TRBV2,TGTGCCAGCAGTGGACAGGGTTCGAATGAGCAGTTCTTC,CASSGQGSNEQFF
TRBJ2-7,TRBD2,few,TRBV7-2,TGTGCCAGCAGCAAGCCTCCCGGGACTAGCGGCGAGCAGTACTTC,CASSKPPGTSGEQYF
TRBJ2-3,-,few,TRBV27,TGTGCCAGCCCTGACAAGCCGGGCCGCGCCACAGATACGCAGTATTTT,CASPDKPGRATDTQYF
TRBJ2-2,TRBD1,-,TRBV9,TGTGCCAGCAGCGTAGCCCAGGGGGCAGGGACCGGGGAGCTGTTTTTT,CASSVAQGAGTGELFF
TRBJ2-3,-,-,TRBV30,TGTGCCTGGAGGGAACCAGGTCGCACAGATACGCAGTATTTT,CAWREPGRTDTQYF
TRBJ1-1,TRBD1,-,TRBV6-1,TGTGCCAGCAGACCGGGACAGGGCTTGGGCTACACTGAAGCTTTCTTT,CASRPGQGLGYTEAFF
TRBJ1-1,-,-,TRBV20-1,TGCAGTGCTAGGCGGCGGGTTGTGGGGACTGAAGCTTTCTTT,CSARRRVVGTEAFF
TRBJ1-1,-,few,TRBV18,TGTGCCAGCTCACCACGGCCAGGAGGGAGAACTGGTGTGCCTGAAGCTTTCTTT,CASSPRPGGRTGVPEAFF
TRBJ2-5,-,-,TRBV5-6,TGTGCCAGCAGCTTTGGAACCTCCCTCGAGACCCAGTACTTC,CASSFGTSLETQYF
TRBJ1-1,-,-,TRBV6-6,TGTGCCAGTTCAAGAGGAGGGCATACTGAAGCTTTCTTT,CASSRGGHTEAFF
TRBJ2-1,-,-,TRBV5-1,TGCGCCAGCAGCTTGCGGCAGGGGGCGAGCGGGGATGAGCAGTTCTTC,CASSLRQGASGDEQFF
TRBJ2-7,-,few,TRBV18,TGTGCCAGCTCACCAGGGAAATTTACGGCAGGGCCCTACGAGCAGTACTTC,CASSPGKFTAGPYEQYF
TRBJ2-3,-,few,TRBV20-1,TGCAGTGCCCCTCGTGCGGGAAGCACAGATACGCAGTATTTT,CSAPRAGSTDTQYF
TRBJ1-2,-,-,TRBV7-6,TGTGCCAGCAGCTTAGAAGATGGACAGACACACTATGGCTACACCTTC,CASSLEDGQTHYGYTF
TRBJ2-1,TRBD1,-,TRBV30,TGTGCCTGGAGCCCGGGACAGGGGGCTTACAATGAGCAGTTCTTC,CAWSPGQGAYNEQFF